The rows below give T cell receptor beta chains drawn from one sample of a study of control samples from healthy donors and cancer patients. Only in-frame clones appear in the TCRdb table, and some are missing; sequencing was by immunoSEQ multiplex PCR. The table includes 150,000 to 200,000 clones, about 93% detected once. Specimen: blood. These receptors all come from a man aged 18 to 29 in good health. CDR3s include the opening cysteine and the closing phenylalanine or tryptophan. Only part of the rows carry a size: once, few, many, or a class if the clone is expanded.

V	J	size	CDR3
TRBV5-5	TRBJ2-4	few	CASSLDLVKNIQYF
TRBV18	TRBJ2-4	-	CASSLNRDQKNIQYF
TRBV6-5	TRBJ1-2	-	CASSRGLPFYGYTF
TRBV9	TRBJ1-6	-	CASSPHPGGQGSSYNSPLHF
TRBV10-3	TRBJ1-1	-	CAIRGGSMNTEAFF
TRBV9	TRBJ1-1	-	CASSTSNTEAFF
TRBV18	TRBJ2-5	-	CASSPGQGISPYF
TRBV25-1	TRBJ1-6	-	CASSPRQGTSSPLHF
TRBV18	TRBJ2-7	-	CASSPSDPRVSSYEQYF
TRBV6-6	TRBJ1-1	-	CASSPQTGNTEAFF
TRBV10-3	TRBJ2-7	-	CAISPRGGEGYDEQYF
TRBV9	TRBJ1-6	-	CASSSLVGSPLHF
TRBV7-9	TRBJ2-6	once	CASSSTGDRALGANVLTF
TRBV27	TRBJ1-1	-	CASSLGPNTEAFF
TRBV9	TRBJ2-1	-	CASSVSFGGRDSYNEQFF
TRBV2	TRBJ2-4	-	CASSDRGQNIQYF
TRBV12-5	TRBJ1-1	-	CASGPAQGAREAFF
TRBV4-1	TRBJ2-7	once	CASSQDQEFSYEQYF
TRBV15	TRBJ2-2	-	CATSRDYTGELFF
TRBV6-5	TRBJ2-1	-	CASSYSGYNEQFF